This T cell receptor (beta chain) originates from a study of T cells after yellow fever vaccination. Overall study: Preparation used SMART-Seq v4 Ultra Low Input for the low-cell-number fractions.

The germline V and J ends were trimmed by 4 bases and 4 bases, with 18 bases remaining between them. CDR3 length: 16 amino acids. From germline, CDR1 is SGHAT and CDR2 FQNNGV. Template switching with 5'RACE generated the TCR cDNA and added a universal primer site and UMIs. In TCRdb, the 5' RACE reads were re-called with MiXCR into one record per CDR3 protein. The data hold just over 250,000 distinct CDR3 sequences, with roughly 5.2% observed a single time. Findings of the study overall: Abundant clonotypes from the bulk population could get into FACS-sorted repertoires as contaminants. The booster saw the reappearance of most primary-vaccination clones (approximately 96% CD4, about 88% CD8).

This clonotype was detected a few times. What it binds is not known. The sample here was CD4+ T cells sorted from PBMCs, taken on the day of the yellow fever booster vaccination. The V and J genes are TRBV11-2 and TRBJ2-3; possible D gene TRBD1, 5 bases. The TCR comes from a man aged 18 to 30 who received the YFV17D yellow fever vaccine. The CDR3 protein is CASSSPGSDTSDTQYF. Written as DNA, the CDR3 is TGTGCCAGCAGCTCCCCAGGGTCCGATACATCAGATACGCAGTATTTT.